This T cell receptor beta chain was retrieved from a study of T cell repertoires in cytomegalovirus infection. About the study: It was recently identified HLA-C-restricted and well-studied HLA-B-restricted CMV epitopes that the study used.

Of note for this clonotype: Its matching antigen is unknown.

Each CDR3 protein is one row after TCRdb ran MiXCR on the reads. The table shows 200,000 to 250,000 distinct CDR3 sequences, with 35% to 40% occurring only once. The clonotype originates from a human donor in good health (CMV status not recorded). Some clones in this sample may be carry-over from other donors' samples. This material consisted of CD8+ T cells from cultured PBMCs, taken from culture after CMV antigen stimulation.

CDR3 sequence: CASSRDRDDSPLHF. In DNA, the CDR3 is TGTGCCAGCAGCCGGGACAGGGATGATTCACCCCTCCACTTT. The chain uses TRBV7-2 and TRBJ1-6; 9 bases map to TRBD1. There are 14 residues in the CDR3. Germline CDR1 and CDR2: SGHTA and FQGNSA. V shed 5 bases, J shed 8 bases, and the junction held 4 bases outside the gene matches.